The entry that follows covers one TCR beta chain sequence. This sample is drawn from a study of blood T cell repertoires in COVID-19. Study details: The United States, Italy and Spain supplied acute and convalescent COVID-19 samples. PBMCs, B-cell-depleted T cells, or T cells provided the cDNA or gDNA that made up the material.

CDR3 length: 16 residues. Trimming cost V 0 bases and J 10 bases, with 19 bases left between them. Germline V gives CDR1 LGHNA, CDR2 YSLEER. TCRdb's copy holds only in-frame clones and misses some; the assay was immunoSEQ multiplex PCR. Altogether 150,000 to 200,000 clones are present, around 86% being singletons, with the ten largest covering around 3.5%. This chain uses TRBV4-3 with TRBJ2-1; possible D gene TRBD1, 5 bases. This receptor was identified in a man aged 65-85 years with acute or convalescent COVID-19. Input material: peripheral blood. CDR3 loop: CASSQEATGASREQFF. For the CDR3, the DNA is TGCGCCAGCAGCCAAGAGGCCACAGGCGCCTCCAGGGAGCAGTTCTTC.